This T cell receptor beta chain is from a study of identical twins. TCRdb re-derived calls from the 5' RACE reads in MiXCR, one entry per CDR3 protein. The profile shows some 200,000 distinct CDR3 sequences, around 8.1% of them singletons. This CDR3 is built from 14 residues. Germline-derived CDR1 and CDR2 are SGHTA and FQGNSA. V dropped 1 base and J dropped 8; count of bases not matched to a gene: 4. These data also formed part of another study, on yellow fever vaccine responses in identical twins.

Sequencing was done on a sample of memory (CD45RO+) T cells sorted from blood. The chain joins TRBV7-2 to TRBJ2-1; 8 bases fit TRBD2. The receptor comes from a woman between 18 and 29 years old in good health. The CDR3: CASSLETSAHEQFF. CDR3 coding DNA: TGTGCCAGCAGCTTAGAGACTAGCGCCCATGAGCAGTTCTTC. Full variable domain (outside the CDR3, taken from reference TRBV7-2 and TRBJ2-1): GAGVSQSPSNKVTEKGKDVELRCDPISGHTALYWYRQSLGQGLEFLIYFQGNSAPDKSGLPSDRFSAERTGGSVSTLTIQRTQQEDSAVYLCASSLETSAHEQFFGPGTRLTVL.